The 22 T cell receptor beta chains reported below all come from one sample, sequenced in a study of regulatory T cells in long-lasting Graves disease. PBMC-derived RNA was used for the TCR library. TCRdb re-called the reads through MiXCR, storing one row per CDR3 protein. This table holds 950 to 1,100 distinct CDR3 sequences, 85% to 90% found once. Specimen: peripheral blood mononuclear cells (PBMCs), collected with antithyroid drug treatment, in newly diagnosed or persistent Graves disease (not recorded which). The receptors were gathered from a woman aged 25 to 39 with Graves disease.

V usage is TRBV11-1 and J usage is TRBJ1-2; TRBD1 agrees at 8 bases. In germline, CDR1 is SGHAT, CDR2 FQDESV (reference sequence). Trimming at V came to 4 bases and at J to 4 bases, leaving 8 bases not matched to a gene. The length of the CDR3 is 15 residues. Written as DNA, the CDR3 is TGTGCCAGCAGCTCCCGGGACAGGAGTCCCTATGGCTACACCTTC. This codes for CASSSRDRSPYGYTF.

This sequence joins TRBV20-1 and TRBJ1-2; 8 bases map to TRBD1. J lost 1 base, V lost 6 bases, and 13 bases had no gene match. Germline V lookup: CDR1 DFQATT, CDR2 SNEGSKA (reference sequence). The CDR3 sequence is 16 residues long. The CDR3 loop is CSASRTGPGGNYGYTF. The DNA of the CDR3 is TGCAGTGCCTCCCGGACAGGGCCTGGGGGTAACTATGGCTACACCTTC.

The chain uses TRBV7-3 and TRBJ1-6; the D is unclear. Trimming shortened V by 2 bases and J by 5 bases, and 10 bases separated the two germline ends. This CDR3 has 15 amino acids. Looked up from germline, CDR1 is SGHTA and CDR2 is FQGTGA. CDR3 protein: CASSLETADNSPLHF. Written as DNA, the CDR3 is TGTGCCAGCAGCTTAGAAACAGCGGATAATTCACCCCTCCACTTT.

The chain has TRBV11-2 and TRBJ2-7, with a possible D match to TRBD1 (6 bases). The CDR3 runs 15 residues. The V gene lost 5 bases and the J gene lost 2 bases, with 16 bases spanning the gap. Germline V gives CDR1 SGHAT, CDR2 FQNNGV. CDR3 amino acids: CASSKTDSSTYEQYF. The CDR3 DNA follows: TGTGCCAGCAGCAAAACGGACAGTTCCACCTACGAGCAGTACTTC.

Here the CDR3 reads CASSPGLATDEQFF. DNA of the CDR3: TGTGCCAGCAGCCCCGGACTAGCGACGGATGAGCAGTTCTTC. This chain connects TRBV12-3 or TRBV12-4 to TRBJ2-1, with 9 positions matching TRBD2. Germline trimming cut 6 bases from V and 8 bases from J; bases unmatched to any gene: 8. This CDR3 comprises 14 residues.

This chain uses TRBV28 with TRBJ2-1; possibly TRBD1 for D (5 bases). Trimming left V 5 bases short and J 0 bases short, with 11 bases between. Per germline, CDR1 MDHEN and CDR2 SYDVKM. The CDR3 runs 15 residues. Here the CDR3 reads CASSPYRSSYNEQFF. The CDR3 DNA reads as TGTGCCAGCAGTCCCTACAGGAGCTCCTACAATGAGCAGTTCTTC.

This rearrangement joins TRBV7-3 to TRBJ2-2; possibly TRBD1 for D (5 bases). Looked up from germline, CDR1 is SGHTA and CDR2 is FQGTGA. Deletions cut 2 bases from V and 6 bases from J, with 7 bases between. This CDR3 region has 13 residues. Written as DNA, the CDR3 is TGTGCCAGCAGCTTATGGGGCCCCGGGGAGCTGTTTTTT. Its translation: CASSLWGPGELFF. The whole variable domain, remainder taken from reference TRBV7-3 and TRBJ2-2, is GAGVSQTPSNKVTEKGKYVELRCDPISGHTALYWYRQSLGQGPEFLIYFQGTGAADDSGLPNDRFFAVRPEGSVSTLKIQRTERGDSAVYLCASSLWGPGELFFGEGSRLTVL.

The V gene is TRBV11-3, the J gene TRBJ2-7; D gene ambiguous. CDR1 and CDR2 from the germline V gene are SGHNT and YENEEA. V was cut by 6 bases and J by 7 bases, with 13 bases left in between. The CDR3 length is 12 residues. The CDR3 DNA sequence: TGTGCCAGCAGTGGAACTTCTTCGGAGCAGTACTTC. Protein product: CASSGTSSEQYF. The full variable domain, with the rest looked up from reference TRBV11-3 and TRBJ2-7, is EAGVVQSPRYKIIEKKQPVAFWCNPISGHNTLYWYLQNLGQGPELLIRYENEEAVDDSQLPKDRFSAERLKGVDSTLKIQPAELGDSAVYLCASSGTSSEQYFGPGTRLTVT.

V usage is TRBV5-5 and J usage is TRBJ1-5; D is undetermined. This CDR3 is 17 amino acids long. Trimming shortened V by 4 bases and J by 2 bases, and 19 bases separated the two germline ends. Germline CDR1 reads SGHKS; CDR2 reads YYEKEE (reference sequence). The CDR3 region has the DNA TGTGCCAGCAGCCCTATTCCCGGGGAGAGGGGCAATCAGCCCCAGCATTTT. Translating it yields CASSPIPGERGNQPQHF.

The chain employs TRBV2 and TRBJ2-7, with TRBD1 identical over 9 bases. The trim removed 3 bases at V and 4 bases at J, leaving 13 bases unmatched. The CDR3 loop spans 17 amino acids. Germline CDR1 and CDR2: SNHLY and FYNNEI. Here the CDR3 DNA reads TGTGCCAGCAGTGAGGGCACAGGGGGCCAGCTAACTTACGAGCAGTACTTC. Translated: CASSEGTGGQLTYEQYF. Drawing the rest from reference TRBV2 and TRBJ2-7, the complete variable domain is EPEVTQTPSHQVTQMGQEVILRCVPISNHLYFYWYRQILGQKVEFLVSFYNNEISEKSEIFDDQFSVERPDGSNFTLKIRSTKLEDSAMYFCASSEGTGGQLTYEQYFGPGTRLTVT.

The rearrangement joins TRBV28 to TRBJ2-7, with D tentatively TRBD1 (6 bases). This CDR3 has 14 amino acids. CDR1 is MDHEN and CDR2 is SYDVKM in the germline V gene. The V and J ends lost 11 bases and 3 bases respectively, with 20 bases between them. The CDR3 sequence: CAARTARESYEQYF. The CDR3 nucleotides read TGTGCCGCGAGGACAGCCCGAGAAAGCTACGAGCAGTACTTC.

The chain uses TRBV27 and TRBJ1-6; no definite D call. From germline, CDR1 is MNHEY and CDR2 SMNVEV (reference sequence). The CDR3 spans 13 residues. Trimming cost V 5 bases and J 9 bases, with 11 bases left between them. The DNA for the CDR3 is TGTGCCAGCAGTCCGCGACAACTTTCACCCCTCCACTTT. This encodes CASSPRQLSPLHF.

The CDR3 reads CASSTVAGERETQYF. CDR3 coding DNA: TGCGCCAGCAGCACAGTAGCGGGAGAACGAGAGACCCAGTACTTC. V is TRBV5-1 and J is TRBJ2-5; the match to TRBD2 covers 9 bases. V was clipped by 4 bases and J by 4 bases; unmatched bases: 8. Per the germline V gene, CDR1 is SGHRS and CDR2 is YFSETQ. The CDR3 is 15 amino acids.

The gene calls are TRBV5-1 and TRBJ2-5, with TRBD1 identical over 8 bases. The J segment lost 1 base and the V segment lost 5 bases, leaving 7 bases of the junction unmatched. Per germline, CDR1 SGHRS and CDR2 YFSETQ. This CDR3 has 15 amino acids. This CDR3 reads CASSPDRVSQETQYF. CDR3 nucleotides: TGCGCCAGCAGTCCGGACAGGGTGAGCCAAGAGACCCAGTACTTC.

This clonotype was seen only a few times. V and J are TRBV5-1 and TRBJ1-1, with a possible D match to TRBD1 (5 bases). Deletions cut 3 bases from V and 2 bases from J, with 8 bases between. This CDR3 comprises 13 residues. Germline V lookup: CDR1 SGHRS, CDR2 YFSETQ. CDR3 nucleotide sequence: TGCGCCAGCAGCTCCCAGGGCAACACTGAAGCTTTCTTT. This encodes CASSSQGNTEAFF. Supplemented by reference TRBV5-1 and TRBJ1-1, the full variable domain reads KAGVTQTPRYLIKTRGQQVTLSCSPISGHRSVSWYQQTPGQGLQFLFEYFSETQRNKGNFPGRFSGRQFSNSRSEMNVSTLELGDSALYLCASSSQGNTEAFFGQGTRLTVV.

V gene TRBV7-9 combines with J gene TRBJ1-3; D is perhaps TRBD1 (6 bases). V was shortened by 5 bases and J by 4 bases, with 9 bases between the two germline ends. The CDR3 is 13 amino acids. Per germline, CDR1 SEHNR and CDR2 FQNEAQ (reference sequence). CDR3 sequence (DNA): TGTGCCAGCAGCGAAGGACAGGGAAACACCATATATTTT. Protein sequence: CASSEGQGNTIYF.

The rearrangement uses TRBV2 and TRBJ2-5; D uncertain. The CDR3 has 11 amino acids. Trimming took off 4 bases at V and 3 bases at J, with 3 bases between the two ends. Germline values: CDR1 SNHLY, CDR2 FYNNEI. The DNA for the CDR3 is TGTGCCAGCAGTGGGGAAGAGACCCAGTACTTC. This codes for CASSGEETQYF.

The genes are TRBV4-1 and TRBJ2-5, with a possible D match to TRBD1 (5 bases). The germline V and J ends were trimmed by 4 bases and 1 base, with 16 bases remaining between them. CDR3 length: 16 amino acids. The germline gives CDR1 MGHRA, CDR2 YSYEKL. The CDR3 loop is CASSLDRGGAQETQYF. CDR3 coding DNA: TGCGCCAGCAGCCTAGACCGAGGTGGGGCCCAAGAGACCCAGTACTTC.

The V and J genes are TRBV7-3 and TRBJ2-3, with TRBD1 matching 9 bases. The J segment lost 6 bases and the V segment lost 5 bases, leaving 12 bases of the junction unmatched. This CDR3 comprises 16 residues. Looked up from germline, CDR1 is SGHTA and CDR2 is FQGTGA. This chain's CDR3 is CASSAEPGQGMDTQYF. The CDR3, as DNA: TGTGCCAGCAGCGCAGAGCCGGGACAGGGTATGGATACGCAGTATTTT.

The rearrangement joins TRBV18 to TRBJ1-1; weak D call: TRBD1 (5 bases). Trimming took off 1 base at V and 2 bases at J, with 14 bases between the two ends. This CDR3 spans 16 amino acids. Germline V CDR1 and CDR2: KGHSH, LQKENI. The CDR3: CASSPRQTESNTEAFF. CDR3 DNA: TGTGCCAGCTCACCACGACAGACCGAGAGTAACACTGAAGCTTTCTTT.

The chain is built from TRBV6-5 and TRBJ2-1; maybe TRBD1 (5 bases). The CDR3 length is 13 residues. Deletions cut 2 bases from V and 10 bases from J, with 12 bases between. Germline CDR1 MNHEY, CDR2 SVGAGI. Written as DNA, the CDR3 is TGTGCCAGCAGTTACCCCCCGACAGCCGAGCAGTTCTTC. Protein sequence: CASSYPPTAEQFF.

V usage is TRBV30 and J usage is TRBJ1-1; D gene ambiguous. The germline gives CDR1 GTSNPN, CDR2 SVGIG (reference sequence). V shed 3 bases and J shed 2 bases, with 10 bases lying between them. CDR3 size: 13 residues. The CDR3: CAWSEGGNTEAFF. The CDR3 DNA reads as TGTGCCTGGAGCGAAGGTGGAAACACTGAAGCTTTCTTT.